The 30 T cell receptor beta chains below all came from one sample that was sequenced in a study of lymphopenia after photon versus proton radiotherapy. Assay used: immunoSEQ multiplex PCR; TCRdb lists only in-frame clones, some missing. The sample holds tens of thousands of clones; about 93% are singletons and the top ten take almost 9.5%. This material consisted of peripheral blood, taken from a patient treated with proton-based radiotherapy. The receptors here all came from a woman between 65 and 79 years old with pancreatic cancer. Some clones in this sample may be carry-over from other donors' samples.

The rearrangement uses TRBV7-6 and TRBJ2-5; 11 bases are shared with TRBD1. Per germline, CDR1 SGHVS and CDR2 FNYEAQ. With V trimmed by 5 bases and J by 4 bases, 9 bases remained unmatched. CDR3 size: 16 residues. The CDR3 DNA sequence: TGTGCCAGCAGCGAGCGGACAGGGGGCCTGGCAGAGACCCAGTACTTC. It codes for CASSERTGGLAETQYF. Using reference TRBV7-6 and TRBJ2-5 for the parts outside the CDR3, the full variable domain is GAGVSQSPRYKVTKRGQDVALRCDPISGHVSLYWYRQALGQGPEFLTYFNYEAQQDKSGLPNDRFSAERPEGSISTLTIQRTEQRDSAMYRCASSERTGGLAETQYFGPGTRLLVL.

The chain couples TRBV6-6 to TRBJ1-1; D unclear. Germline CDR1 MNHNY, CDR2 SVGAGI (reference sequence). The germline V and J ends were trimmed by 1 base and 2 bases, with 8 bases remaining between them. This CDR3 has 14 amino acids. The CDR3 nucleotides are TGTGCCAGCAGTTACTTACGAGGTAACACTGAAGCTTTCTTT. Translated, it gives CASSYLRGNTEAFF.

The V gene is TRBV6-5, the J gene TRBJ2-5; 10 nucleotides align to TRBD2. Unmatched junction bases numbered 6, after V lost 3 bases and J lost 5 bases. The CDR3 sequence is 15 residues long. Germline CDR1 and CDR2: MNHEY and SVGAGI. The CDR3 here is CASSYSSGSRETQYF. CDR3 DNA sequence: TGTGCCAGCAGTTATTCTAGCGGGAGCAGGGAGACCCAGTACTTC.

The chain joins TRBV7-9 to TRBJ2-5; TRBD2 agrees at 14 bases. The V gene's germline CDR1 is SEHNR and CDR2 FQNEAQ (reference sequence). The ends lost 5 bases at V and 4 bases at J; junction bases unmatched: 9. This CDR3 contains 17 residues. Here the CDR3 reads CASSPGTSGSFRETQYF. The DNA for the CDR3 is TGTGCCAGCAGCCCCGGGACTAGCGGGAGTTTTCGAGAGACCCAGTACTTC.

The chain is built from TRBV18 and TRBJ1-4; D is unclear. Trimming removed 3 bases at V and 0 bases at J, with 11 bases between. Germline CDR1 is KGHSH and CDR2 is LQKENI. The CDR3 consists of 16 residues. The CDR3 reads CASSPTYSATNEKLFF. The CDR3 region has the DNA TGTGCCAGCTCACCTACCTACTCTGCAACTAATGAAAAACTGTTTTTT.

The V gene is TRBV19, the J gene TRBJ1-2, with D unresolved. CDR3 size: 13 residues. Germline CDR1 is LNHDA and CDR2 is SQIVND (reference sequence). Trimming shortened V by 2 bases and J by 0 bases, and 4 bases separated the two germline ends. CDR3: CASSIQANYGYTF. The CDR3 nucleotides are TGTGCCAGTAGTATACAGGCTAACTATGGCTACACCTTC.

CDR3 residues: CASSLGSDRGDTIYF. Here the CDR3 DNA reads TGTGCCAGCAGCCTAGGATCCGACAGGGGAGACACCATATATTTT. This chain connects TRBV11-2 to TRBJ1-3; 8 nucleotides match TRBD1. Germline V gives CDR1 SGHAT, CDR2 FQNNGV. The CDR3 totals 15 residues. Trimming cost V 5 bases and J 8 bases; bases outside gene matches: 11.

The chain combines TRBV28 with TRBJ2-7, with D possibly being TRBD2 (6 bases). With 7 bases removed from V and 0 bases from J, the gap between germline ends came to 13 bases. Germline V gives CDR1 MDHEN, CDR2 SYDVKM. The CDR3 runs 14 residues. CDR3 sequence: CASTGVIYSYEQYF. In DNA form, the CDR3 reads TGTGCCAGCACGGGAGTCATATACTCCTACGAGCAGTACTTC.

This clone appeared a single time. The V call is TRBV10-1, the J call TRBJ1-4; unclear D gene. The V end was cut by 6 bases, the J end by 6 bases, with 11 bases between. This CDR3 has 13 residues. Germline V gene sequence: CDR1 WNHNN, CDR2 SYGVQD (reference sequence). This CDR3 reads CASSYGSDEKLFF. CDR3 coding DNA: TGCGCCAGCAGCTACGGGAGTGATGAAAAACTGTTTTTT.

The CDR3 sequence: CASSLAGTGGVHEQYF. The CDR3 region has the DNA TGTGCCAGCAGCTTGGCGGGGACAGGGGGTGTACACGAGCAGTACTTC. This chain links TRBV11-2 with TRBJ2-7, with TRBD1 matching 11 bases. J gave up 5 bases and V 3 bases, and 9 bases lay outside the gene matches. CDR3 length equals 16 residues. The germline CDR1 and CDR2 sequences are SGHAT and FQNNGV. Looking up the rest from reference TRBV11-2 and TRBJ2-7 gives the full variable domain: EAGVAQSPRYKIIEKRQSVAFWCNPISGHATLYWYQQILGQGPKLLIQFQNNGVVDDSQLPKDRFSAERLKGVDSTLKIQPAKLEDSAVYLCASSLAGTGGVHEQYFGPGTRLTVT.

The chain uses TRBV7-9 and TRBJ2-5, with 9 bases lining up with TRBD1. The CDR3 sequence is 16 residues long. With V trimmed by 1 base and J by 2 bases, 5 bases remained unmatched. Germline V gene sequence: CDR1 SEHNR, CDR2 FQNEAQ (reference sequence). The CDR3 DNA reads as TGTGCCAGCAGCTTAGATCCCGGACAGGGGCAAGAGACCCAGTACTTC. It codes for CASSLDPGQGQETQYF.

The chain carries TRBV9 and TRBJ2-5; TRBD2 matches 7 bases. V lost 4 bases to trimming and J lost 7 bases; unmatched junction nucleotides: 1. Looked up from germline, CDR1 is SGDLS and CDR2 is YYNGEE. The CDR3 covers 11 residues. The chain's CDR3 is CASSTGGTQYF. The CDR3 region has the DNA TGTGCCAGCAGCACGGGGGGGACCCAGTACTTC. Supplemented by reference TRBV9 and TRBJ2-5, the full variable domain reads DSGVTQTPKHLITATGQRVTLRCSPRSGDLSVYWYQQSLDQGLQFLIQYYNGEERAKGNILERFSAQQFPDLHSELNLSSLELGDSALYFCASSTGGTQYFGPGTRLLVL.

This chain joins TRBV28 and TRBJ1-2, with D perhaps TRBD1 (6 bases). CDR3 length: 16 residues. V lost 6 bases and J lost 6, with 23 bases in between. Germline CDR1 is MDHEN and CDR2 is SYDVKM. CDR3 bases: TGTGCCAGCAGCAGGGGCAGCCTTCCCTTTGAGGATGGCTACACCTTC. Protein product: CASSRGSLPFEDGYTF.

J is TRBJ2-1 and V is TRBV30; perhaps TRBD2 as D (5 bases). This CDR3 spans 15 amino acids. The ends were cut back, 0 bases at V and 0 bases at J, with 9 bases in the middle. Germline V gives CDR1 GTSNPN, CDR2 SVGIG (reference sequence). The CDR3 nucleotides read TGTGCCTGGAGTGTAGACGGGAACTCCTACAATGAGCAGTTCTTC. It specifies CAWSVDGNSYNEQFF.

This chain connects TRBV4-1 to TRBJ1-1, with TRBD1 as a possible D gene (5 bases). The CDR3 is 14 residues long. Trimming cost V 2 bases and J 5 bases, with 12 bases left between them. Germline CDR1 is MGHRA and CDR2 is YSYEKL. The CDR3 reads CASSQRQGYTEAFF. CDR3 bases: TGCGCCAGCAGCCAAAGGCAGGGATATACTGAAGCTTTCTTT.

The chain recombines TRBV7-8 with TRBJ2-5; TRBD1 matches at 7 bases. Germline CDR1 reads SGHVS; CDR2 reads FQNEAQ. V was clipped by 5 bases and J by 5 bases; unmatched bases: 5. The CDR3 is made up of 13 amino acids. The CDR3 is CASSNQGVETQYF. The CDR3 DNA sequence: TGTGCCAGCAGCAATCAGGGGGTGGAGACCCAGTACTTC.

This chain uses TRBV5-1 with TRBJ2-7, with TRBD1 matching 9 bases. Germline assignment: CDR1 SGHRS and CDR2 YFSETQ. CDR3 length: 15 residues. Trimming cost V 3 bases and J 2 bases; bases outside gene matches: 6. CDR3 nucleotide sequence: TGCGCCAGCAGCTGGGAACAGGGGGCGGCCTACGAGCAGTACTTC. Amino acid sequence: CASSWEQGAAYEQYF.

The chain links TRBV19 to TRBJ2-1; TRBD2 agrees at 11 bases. This CDR3 has 18 residues. CDR1 and CDR2 (germline): LNHDA, SQIVND (reference sequence). V lost 5 bases and J lost 2; bases outside the gene matches: 11. The CDR3 DNA sequence: TGTGCCAGTAGTCCAGGAGGTAGCGGGAGGGGACCCTACAATGAGCAGTTCTTC. Amino acids: CASSPGGSGRGPYNEQFF.

The chain is built from TRBV7-6 and TRBJ1-2, with a tentative D call TRBD1 (5 bases). Trimming pared 1 base from V and 4 bases from J, leaving 10 bases between. The CDR3 loop spans 14 amino acids. From germline, CDR1 is SGHVS and CDR2 FNYEAQ. The CDR3 region has the DNA TGTGCCAGCAGCTTAGGTCCGGGGGGCTATGGCTACACCTTC. Amino acids: CASSLGPGGYGYTF. The variable domain in full, with the rest retrieved from reference TRBV7-6 and TRBJ1-2, is GAGVSQSPRYKVTKRGQDVALRCDPISGHVSLYWYRQALGQGPEFLTYFNYEAQQDKSGLPNDRFSAERPEGSISTLTIQRTEQRDSAMYRCASSLGPGGYGYTFGSGTRLTVV.

The rearrangement joins TRBV6-6 to TRBJ2-2; the match to TRBD2 covers 9 bases. J gave up 5 bases and V 8 bases, and 12 bases lay outside the gene matches. The germline V gene encodes CDR1 MNHNY and CDR2 SVGAGI (reference sequence). This CDR3 has 16 residues. CDR3 bases: TGTGCCAGCTTAAAGGGGCTAGCGGGAAAAACCGGGGAGCTGTTTTTT. Its protein product is CASLKGLAGKTGELFF.

The rearrangement joins TRBV5-4 to TRBJ2-7; D unclear. Germline CDR1 and CDR2: SGHNT and YYREEE (reference sequence). V was shortened by 0 bases and J by 3 bases, with 4 bases between the two germline ends. This CDR3 is 12 amino acids long. CDR3 amino acids: CASSLDVYEQYF. CDR3 DNA sequence: TGTGCCAGCAGCTTGGATGTCTACGAGCAGTACTTC.

The V call is TRBV5-5, the J call TRBJ2-5; D uncertain. Germline V gene data show CDR1 as SGHKS and CDR2 as YYEKEE (reference sequence). The V gene lost 0 bases and the J gene lost 5 bases, with 11 bases spanning the gap. This CDR3 contains 14 residues. The CDR3 nucleotides are TGTGCCAGCAGCTTGGGGGCTGGTGGGGAGACCCAGTACTTC. It codes for CASSLGAGGETQYF.

In DNA, the CDR3 is TGTGCCAGCAGCTTGGGGGACAGGGGTGAAAAACTGTTTTTT. Protein sequence: CASSLGDRGEKLFF. The chain couples TRBV5-4 to TRBJ1-4; 10 bases map to TRBD1. CDR3 length equals 14 residues. Losses at the gene ends were 0 bases for V and 7 bases for J; bases not matched to a gene: 0. In germline, CDR1 is SGHNT, CDR2 YYREEE (reference sequence).

This chain links TRBV18 with TRBJ1-1; D remains unclear. Germline values: CDR1 KGHSH, CDR2 LQKENI. This CDR3 comprises 14 residues. Trimming pared 1 base from V and 1 base from J, leaving 7 bases between. CDR3 in amino acids: CASSPQRGNTEAFF. The CDR3 DNA reads TGTGCCAGCTCACCACAGCGGGGGAACACTGAAGCTTTCTTT.

The chain's CDR3 is CASSLSGGGREQYF. CDR3 DNA sequence: TGTGCCAGCAGCTTGTCGGGAGGGGGTAGGGAGCAGTACTTC. V gene TRBV5-4 combines with J gene TRBJ2-7; 8 bases fit TRBD2. Losses at the gene ends were 1 base for V and 7 bases for J; bases not matched to a gene: 7. The length of the CDR3 is 14 residues. Germline CDR1 reads SGHNT; CDR2 reads YYREEE (reference sequence).

The V call is TRBV25-1, the J call TRBJ2-7; TRBD1 matches at 8 bases. This CDR3 is built from 14 residues. Germline-derived CDR1 and CDR2 are MGHDK and SYGVNS. Trimming took 4 bases from V and 7 from J; bases not matched to a gene: 9. Here the CDR3 reads CASSGTGFGREQYF. The CDR3, as DNA: TGTGCCAGCAGTGGGACAGGGTTTGGTCGAGAGCAGTACTTC.

Worth noting for this clone: This likely came from a read error, as a far larger clone is one base away. This specimen includes other DNA sequences encoding the same CDR3. This chain connects TRBV5-2 to TRBJ1-1; the table's D call, TRBD1, was not checked against the DNA. TRBV5-2 is recorded as a pseudogene. CDR3 length: 14 amino acids. CDR3 in DNA: TGCGCCAGCAGCCATAGGACAGAGAACACTGAAGCTTTCTTT. Residues: CASSHRTENTEAFF.

The V and J genes are TRBV5-1 and TRBJ1-4, with 8 bases that match TRBD1. The germline V gene has CDR1 SGHRS and CDR2 YFSETQ. This CDR3 is 16 amino acids long. V dropped 0 bases and J dropped 7; count of bases not matched to a gene: 8. CDR3: CASSLGATGDGEKLFF. The DNA of the CDR3 is TGCGCCAGCAGCTTGGGGGCGACAGGGGATGGTGAAAAACTGTTTTTT.

The V and J genes are TRBV21-1 and TRBJ1-5; the table's TRBD1 call for D was not verified on the DNA. TRBV21-1 constitutes a pseudogene. The CDR3 contains 18 residues. This CDR3 is CASSKRGLGQLSNQPQHF. The DNA for the CDR3 is TGTGCCAGCAGCAAAAGGGGTCTAGGGCAGCTTAGCAATCAGCCCCAGCATTTT.

The chain joins TRBV5-4 to TRBJ1-1; 7 bases agree with TRBD1. This CDR3 region has 13 residues. Trimming cost V 4 bases and J 7 bases; bases outside gene matches: 7. The germline CDR1 and CDR2 sequences are SGHNT and YYREEE (reference sequence). The CDR3 nucleotides are TGTGCCAGCAGCACCCGGGACAGAAGTGAAGCTTTCTTT. This encodes CASSTRDRSEAFF. Supplemented by reference TRBV5-4 and TRBJ1-1, the full variable domain reads ETGVTQSPTHLIKTRGQQVTLRCSSQSGHNTVSWYQQALGQGPQFIFQYYREEENGRGNFPPRFSGLQFPNYSSELNVNALELDDSALYLCASSTRDRSEAFFGQGTRLTVV.